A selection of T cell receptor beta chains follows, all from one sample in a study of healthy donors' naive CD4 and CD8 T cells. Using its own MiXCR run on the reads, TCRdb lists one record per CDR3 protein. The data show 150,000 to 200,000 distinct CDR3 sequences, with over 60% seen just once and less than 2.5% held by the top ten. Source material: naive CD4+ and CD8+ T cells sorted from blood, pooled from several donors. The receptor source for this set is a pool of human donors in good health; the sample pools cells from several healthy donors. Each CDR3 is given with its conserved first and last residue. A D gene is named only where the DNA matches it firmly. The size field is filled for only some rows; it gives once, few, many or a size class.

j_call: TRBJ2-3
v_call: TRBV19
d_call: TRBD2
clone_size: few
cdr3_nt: TGTGCCGCCGGAAGAGCGGGGCGCACAGATACGCAGTATTTT
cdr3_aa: CAAGRAGRTDTQYF

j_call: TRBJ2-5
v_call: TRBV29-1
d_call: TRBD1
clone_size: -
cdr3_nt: TGCAGCGTTGTAGGGACAGACCAAGAGACCCAGTACTTC
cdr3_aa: CSVVGTDQETQYF

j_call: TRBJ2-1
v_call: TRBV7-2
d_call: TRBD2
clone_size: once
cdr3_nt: TGTGCCAGCAGCTCAACCAGGACTAGAGTCCGTGAGCAGTTCTTC
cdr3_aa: CASSSTRTRVREQFF

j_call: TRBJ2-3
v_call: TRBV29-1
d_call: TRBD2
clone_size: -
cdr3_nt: TGCAGCGTTGAGCTAGCGGGGGGATTGACAGATACGCAGTATTTT
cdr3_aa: CSVELAGGLTDTQYF

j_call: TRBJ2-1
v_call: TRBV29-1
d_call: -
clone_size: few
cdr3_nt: TGCAGCGCGAGTAACTACAATGAGCAGTTCTTC
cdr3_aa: CSASNYNEQFF

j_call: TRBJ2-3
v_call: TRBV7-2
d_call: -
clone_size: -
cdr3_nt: TGTGCCAGCAGCTACTCCTACCAGGCCAGAGATACGCAGTATTTT
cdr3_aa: CASSYSYQARDTQYF

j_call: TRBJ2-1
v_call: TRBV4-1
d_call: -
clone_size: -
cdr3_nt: TGCGCCAGCAGCCAACTCCCGGGGCACGAAAACAATGAGCAGTTCTTC
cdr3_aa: CASSQLPGHENNEQFF

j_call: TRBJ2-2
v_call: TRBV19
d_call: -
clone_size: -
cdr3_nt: TGTGCCAGTAGAACGGGACCCCTAGTCGGGGAGCTGTTTTTT
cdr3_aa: CASRTGPLVGELFF

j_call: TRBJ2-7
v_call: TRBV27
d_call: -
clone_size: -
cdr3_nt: TGTGCCAGCGCCGAGCACGAGCAGTACTTC
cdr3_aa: CASAEHEQYF

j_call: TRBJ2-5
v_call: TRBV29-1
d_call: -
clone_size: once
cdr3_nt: TGCAGCGTTGAAGAGGAGGTCGGGCAGGAGAAAGAGACCCAGTACTTC
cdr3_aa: CSVEEEVGQEKETQYF

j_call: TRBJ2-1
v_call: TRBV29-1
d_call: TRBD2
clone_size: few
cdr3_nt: TGCAGCGTTTGGTTTAGCGGGGGAATTAGCTCCTACAATGAGCAGTTCTTC
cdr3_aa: CSVWFSGGISSYNEQFF

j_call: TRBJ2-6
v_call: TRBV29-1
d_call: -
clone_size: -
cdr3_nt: TGCAGCGTTGTTTCTGGGGCCAACGTCCTGACTTTC
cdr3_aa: CSVVSGANVLTF

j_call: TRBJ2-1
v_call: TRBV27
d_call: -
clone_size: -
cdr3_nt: TGTGCCAGCAGTCTCGACAGGACCCTCAATGAGCAGTTCTTC
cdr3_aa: CASSLDRTLNEQFF

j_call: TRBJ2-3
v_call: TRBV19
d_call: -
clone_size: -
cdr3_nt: TGTGCCAGTAGTGTGCGTCTAGAAAGGACAGATACGCAGTATTTT
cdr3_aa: CASSVRLERTDTQYF

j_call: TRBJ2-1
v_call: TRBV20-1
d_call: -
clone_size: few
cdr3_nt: TGCAGTGCCATCACGATGTACAATGAGCAGTTCTTC
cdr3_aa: CSAITMYNEQFF

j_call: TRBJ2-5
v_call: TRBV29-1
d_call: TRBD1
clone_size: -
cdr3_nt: TGCAGCGAGACCCAGGGGGCTAGAAATGAGCCCCAGTACTTC
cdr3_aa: CSETQGARNEPQYF

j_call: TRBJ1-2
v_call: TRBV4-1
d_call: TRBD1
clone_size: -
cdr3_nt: TGCGCCAGCAGCCAAGGGGACAGGGGCGGGGGCTACACCTTC
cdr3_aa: CASSQGDRGGGYTF

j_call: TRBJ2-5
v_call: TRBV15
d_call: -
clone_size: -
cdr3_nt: TGTGCCACCAGCATAGGGACTCCCCAAGAGACCCAGTACTTC
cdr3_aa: CATSIGTPQETQYF

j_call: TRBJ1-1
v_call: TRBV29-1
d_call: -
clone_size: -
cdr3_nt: TGCAGCGCGACCGACCCGACGATGAACACTGAAGCTTTCTTT
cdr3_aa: CSATDPTMNTEAFF

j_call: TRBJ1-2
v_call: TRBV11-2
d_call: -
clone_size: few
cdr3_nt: TGTGCCAGCAGCTTAGAACGGGAGGGTTGGCCGCTTGGCTACACCTTC
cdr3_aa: CASSLEREGWPLGYTF

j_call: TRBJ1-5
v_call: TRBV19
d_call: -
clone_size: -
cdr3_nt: TGTGCCAGTAACTCGGGTGATCAGCCCCAGCATTTT
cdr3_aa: CASNSGDQPQHF

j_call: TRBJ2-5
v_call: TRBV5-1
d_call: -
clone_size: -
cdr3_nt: TGCGCCAGCAGAGGAGTACCCGAGACCCAGTACTTC
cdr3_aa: CASRGVPETQYF

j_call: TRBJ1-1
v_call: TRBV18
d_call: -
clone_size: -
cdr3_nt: TGTGCCAGCTCATTTACAAGCGATACTACACTGAACACTGAAGCTTTCTTT
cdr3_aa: CASSFTSDTTLNTEAFF

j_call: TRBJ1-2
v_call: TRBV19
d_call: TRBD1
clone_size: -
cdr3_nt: TGTGCCAGTAGCCAACGACAGGGCTATGGCTACACCTTC
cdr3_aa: CASSQRQGYGYTF

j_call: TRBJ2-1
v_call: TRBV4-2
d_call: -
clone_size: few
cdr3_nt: TGTGCCAGCAGTCCGAATGACAGCGCTGAGCAGTTCTTC
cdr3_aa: CASSPNDSAEQFF

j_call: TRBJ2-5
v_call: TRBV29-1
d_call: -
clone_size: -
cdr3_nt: TGCAGCGTTGTTCGAGGAGAGACCCAGTACTTC
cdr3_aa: CSVVRGETQYF

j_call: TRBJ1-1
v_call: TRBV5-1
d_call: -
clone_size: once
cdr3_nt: TGCGCCAGCAGGGAGGACAGTCACACTGAAGCTTTCTTT
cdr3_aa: CASREDSHTEAFF

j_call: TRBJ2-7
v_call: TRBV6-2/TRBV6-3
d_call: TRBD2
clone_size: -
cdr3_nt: TGTGCCAGCAGTTACTTTATTAGCGGGGACTACGAGCAGTACTTC
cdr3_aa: CASSYFISGDYEQYF

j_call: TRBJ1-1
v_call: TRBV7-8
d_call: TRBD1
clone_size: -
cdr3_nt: TGTGCCAGCAGCTTAGCGGGGACAGGGATGAACACTGAAGCTTTCTTT
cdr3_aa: CASSLAGTGMNTEAFF

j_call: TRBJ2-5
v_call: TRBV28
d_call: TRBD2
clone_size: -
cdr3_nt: TGTGCCAGCAGACGAGGACTAGCGGGAGGAGAGACCCAGTACTTC
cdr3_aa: CASRRGLAGGETQYF

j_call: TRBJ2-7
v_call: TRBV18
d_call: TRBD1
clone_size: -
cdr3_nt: TGTGCCAGCTCACCACCCGACAGGGACTACGAGCAGTACTTC
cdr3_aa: CASSPPDRDYEQYF

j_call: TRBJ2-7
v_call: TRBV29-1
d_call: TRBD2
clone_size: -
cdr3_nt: TGCAGCGTGAGGACTAGCGGCTCGGGCGAGCAGTACTTC
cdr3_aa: CSVRTSGSGEQYF

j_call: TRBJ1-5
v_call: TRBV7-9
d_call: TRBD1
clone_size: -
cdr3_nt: TGTGCCAGCAGCTTATCCCTGGGACAGGGGGTGAATCAGCCCCAGCATTTT
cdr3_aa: CASSLSLGQGVNQPQHF

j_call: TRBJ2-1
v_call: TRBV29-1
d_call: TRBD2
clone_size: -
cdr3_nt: TGCAGCGTTGAAGATCAGAGTGCTAGCGGACGAAACAATGAGCAGTTCTTC
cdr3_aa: CSVEDQSASGRNNEQFF

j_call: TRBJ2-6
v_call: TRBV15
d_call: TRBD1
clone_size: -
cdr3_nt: TGTGCCACCGCGAGACAGGGATTCAACGTCCTGACTTTC
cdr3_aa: CATARQGFNVLTF

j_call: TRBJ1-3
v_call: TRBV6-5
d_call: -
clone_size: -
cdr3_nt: TGTGCCAGCAGACCGGGACTTCTTAGAGGAAACACCATATATTTT
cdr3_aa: CASRPGLLRGNTIYF

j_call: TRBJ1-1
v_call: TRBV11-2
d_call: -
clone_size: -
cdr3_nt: TGTGCCAGCAGCTTAGCACAGCACACTGAAGCTTTCTTT
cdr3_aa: CASSLAQHTEAFF

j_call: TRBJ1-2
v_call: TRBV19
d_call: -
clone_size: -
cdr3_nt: TGTGCCAGTAGTATAGACGGGGGGACGCATGGCTACACCTTC
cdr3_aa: CASSIDGGTHGYTF

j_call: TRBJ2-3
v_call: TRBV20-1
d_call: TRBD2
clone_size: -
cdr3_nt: TGCAGTCTGGCCGGACTAGCGTACACAGATACGCAGTATTTT
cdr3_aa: CSLAGLAYTDTQYF

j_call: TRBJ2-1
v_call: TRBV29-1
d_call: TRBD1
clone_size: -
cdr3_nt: TGCAGCGTTGAAGGGGACAGGGGCTCCTACAATGAGCAGTTCTTC
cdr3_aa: CSVEGDRGSYNEQFF

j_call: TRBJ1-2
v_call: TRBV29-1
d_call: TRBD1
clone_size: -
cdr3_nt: TGCAGCGTTGAAGAGGACAGGGGAAGTTACTATGGCTACACCTTC
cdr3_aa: CSVEEDRGSYYGYTF

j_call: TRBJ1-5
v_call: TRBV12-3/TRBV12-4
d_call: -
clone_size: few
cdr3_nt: TGTGCCAGCAGAATCGAACTCTCGGGCAATCAGCCCCAGCATTTT
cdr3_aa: CASRIELSGNQPQHF

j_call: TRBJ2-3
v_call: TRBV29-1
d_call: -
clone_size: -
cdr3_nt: TGCAGCCCGGGGATACGGGCAGATACGCAGTATTTT
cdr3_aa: CSPGIRADTQYF

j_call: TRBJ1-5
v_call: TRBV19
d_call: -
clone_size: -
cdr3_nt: TGTGCCAGTACCCTACGGAATCAGCCCCAGCATTTT
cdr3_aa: CASTLRNQPQHF

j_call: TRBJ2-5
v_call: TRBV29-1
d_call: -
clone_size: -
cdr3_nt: TGCAGCGTCGACTCGATTTGGCAAGAGACCCAGTACTTC
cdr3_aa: CSVDSIWQETQYF

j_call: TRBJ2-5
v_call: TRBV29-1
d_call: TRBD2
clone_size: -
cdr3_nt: TGCAGCGTGCAAGCGGGAGGGGAGACCCAGTACTTC
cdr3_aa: CSVQAGGETQYF

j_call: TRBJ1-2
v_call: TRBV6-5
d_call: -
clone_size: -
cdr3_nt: TGTGCCAGCAGTCCCGTTGTTAAGGGAACGAACTATGGCTACACCTTC
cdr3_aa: CASSPVVKGTNYGYTF